Sequencing of this T cell receptor (beta chain) was carried out in a study of blood T cells in healthy people across ages. As regards this clonotype: Its antigen remains unidentified.

General study findings and limits: Older age went with lower TCR beta diversity per million T cells, in a roughly linear way.

Primed by a sample-barcoded 5' primer and a J-beta primer mix, a second PCR proceeded for roughly 6 to 12 cycles. The yield of each sample was at least 2.5 million CDR3-containing paired-end reads. TCRdb used MiXCR to reprocess the 5' RACE reads, holding one entry per CDR3 protein. The repertoire holds approximately 1,700,000 distinct CDR3 sequences, with about two fifths as singletons. The germline V gene has CDR1 SGHDT and CDR2 YYEEEE. The germline V and J ends were trimmed by 4 bases and 7 bases, with 18 bases remaining between them. The CDR3 loop spans 15 amino acids. The sequenced sample was blood. The J gene is TRBJ2-4, the V gene TRBV5-6; D remains unclear. The clonotype comes from a human donor in good health. This CDR3 is CASSPNIGSGNIQYF. The CDR3 coding sequence is TGTGCCAGCAGCCCTAACATAGGGTCAGGCAACATTCAGTACTTC.